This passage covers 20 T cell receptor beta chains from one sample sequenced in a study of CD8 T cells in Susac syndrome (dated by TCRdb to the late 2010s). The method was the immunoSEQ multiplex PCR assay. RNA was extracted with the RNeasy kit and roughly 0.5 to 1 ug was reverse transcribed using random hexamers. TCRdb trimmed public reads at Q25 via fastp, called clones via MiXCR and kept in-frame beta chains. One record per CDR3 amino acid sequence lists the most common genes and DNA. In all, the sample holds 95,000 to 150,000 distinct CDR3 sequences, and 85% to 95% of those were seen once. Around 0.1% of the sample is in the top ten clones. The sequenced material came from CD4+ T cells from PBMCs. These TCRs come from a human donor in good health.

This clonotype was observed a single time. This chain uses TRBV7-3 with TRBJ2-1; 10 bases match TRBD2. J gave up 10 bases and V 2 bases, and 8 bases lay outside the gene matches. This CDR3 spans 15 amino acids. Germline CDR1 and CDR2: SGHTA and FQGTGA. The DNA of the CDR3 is TGTGCCAGCAGCTTAGGAGCGGGAGGGCAAAACGAGCAGTTCTTC. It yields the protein CASSLGAGGQNEQFF.

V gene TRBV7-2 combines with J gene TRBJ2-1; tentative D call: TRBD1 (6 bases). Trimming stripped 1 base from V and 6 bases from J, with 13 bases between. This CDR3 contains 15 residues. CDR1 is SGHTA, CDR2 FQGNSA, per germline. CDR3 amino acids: CASSLESAGVNEQFF. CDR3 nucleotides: TGTGCCAGCAGCTTAGAGTCTGCAGGGGTCAATGAGCAGTTCTTC. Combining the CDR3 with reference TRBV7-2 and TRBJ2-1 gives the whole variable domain GAGVSQSPSNKVTEKGKDVELRCDPISGHTALYWYRQSLGQGLEFLIYFQGNSAPDKSGLPSDRFSAERTGGSVSTLTIQRTQQEDSAVYLCASSLESAGVNEQFFGPGTRLTVL.

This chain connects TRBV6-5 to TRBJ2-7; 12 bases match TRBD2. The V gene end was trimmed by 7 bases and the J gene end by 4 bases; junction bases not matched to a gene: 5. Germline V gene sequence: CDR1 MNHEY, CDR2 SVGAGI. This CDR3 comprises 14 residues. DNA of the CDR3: TGTGCCAGCAAGACCGGGACTAGCGGGTACGAGCAGTACTTC. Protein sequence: CASKTGTSGYEQYF.

CDR3 DNA: TGTGCCAGCAGTGGGGACTCCTTCACAGATACGCAGTATTTT. This gives the protein CASSGDSFTDTQYF. The chain recombines TRBV3-1 with TRBJ2-3, with D maybe TRBD2 (6 bases). The CDR3 has 14 amino acids. V was clipped by 6 bases and J by 2 bases, with 12 bases between them. Per germline, CDR1 LGHDT and CDR2 YNNKEL (reference sequence).

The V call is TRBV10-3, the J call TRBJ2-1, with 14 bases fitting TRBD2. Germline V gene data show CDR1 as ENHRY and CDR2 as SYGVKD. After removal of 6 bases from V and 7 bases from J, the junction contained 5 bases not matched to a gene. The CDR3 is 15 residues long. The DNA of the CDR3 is TGTGCCATCAGGGCTGGGACTAGCGGGAGTAATGAGCAGTTCTTC. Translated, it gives CAIRAGTSGSNEQFF.

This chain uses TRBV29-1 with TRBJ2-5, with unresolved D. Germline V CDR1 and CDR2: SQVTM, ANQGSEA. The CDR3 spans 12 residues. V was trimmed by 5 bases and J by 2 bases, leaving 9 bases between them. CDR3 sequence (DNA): TGCAGCGTTTCACTTGGGCAAGAGACCCAGTACTTC. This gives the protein CSVSLGQETQYF.

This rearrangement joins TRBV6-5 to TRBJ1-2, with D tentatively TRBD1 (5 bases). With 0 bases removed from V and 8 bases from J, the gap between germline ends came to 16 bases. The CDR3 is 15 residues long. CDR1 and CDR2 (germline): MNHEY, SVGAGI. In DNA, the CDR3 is TGTGCCAGCAGTTACTCGGGGACTCTCGGAGAGGGCTACACCTTC. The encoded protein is CASSYSGTLGEGYTF.

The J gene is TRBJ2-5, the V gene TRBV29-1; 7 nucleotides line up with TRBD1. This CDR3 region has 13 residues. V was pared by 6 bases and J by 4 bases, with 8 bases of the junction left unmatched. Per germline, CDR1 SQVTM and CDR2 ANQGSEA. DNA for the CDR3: TGCAGCGTAAAGGGGGCGTTGATAGAGACCCAGTACTTC. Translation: CSVKGALIETQYF.

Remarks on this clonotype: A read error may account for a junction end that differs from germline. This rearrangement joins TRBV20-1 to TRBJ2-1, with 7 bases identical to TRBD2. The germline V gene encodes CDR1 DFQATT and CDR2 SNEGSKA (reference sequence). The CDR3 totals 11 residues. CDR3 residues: CSARGSGDLRF. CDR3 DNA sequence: TGCAGTGCTAGAGGAAGCGGGGATCTAAGATTC.

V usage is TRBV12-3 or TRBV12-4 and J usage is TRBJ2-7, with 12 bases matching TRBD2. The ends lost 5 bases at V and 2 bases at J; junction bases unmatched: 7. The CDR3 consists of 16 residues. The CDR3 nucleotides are TGTGCCAGCAGTCACCCGGGACTAGCGGGTACCTACGAGCAGTACTTC. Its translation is CASSHPGLAGTYEQYF.

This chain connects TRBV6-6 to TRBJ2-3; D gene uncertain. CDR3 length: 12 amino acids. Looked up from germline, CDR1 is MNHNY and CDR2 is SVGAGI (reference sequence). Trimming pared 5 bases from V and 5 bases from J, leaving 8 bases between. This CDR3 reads CASSAPGDTQYF. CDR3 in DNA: TGTGCCAGCAGTGCCCCGGGAGATACGCAGTATTTT.

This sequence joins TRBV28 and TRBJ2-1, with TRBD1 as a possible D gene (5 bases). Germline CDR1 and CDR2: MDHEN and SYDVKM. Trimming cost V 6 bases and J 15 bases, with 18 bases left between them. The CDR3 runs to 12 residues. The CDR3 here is CASSLPRQRGFF. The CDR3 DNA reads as TGTGCCAGCAGCTTACCCAGACAGAGAGGGTTCTTC.

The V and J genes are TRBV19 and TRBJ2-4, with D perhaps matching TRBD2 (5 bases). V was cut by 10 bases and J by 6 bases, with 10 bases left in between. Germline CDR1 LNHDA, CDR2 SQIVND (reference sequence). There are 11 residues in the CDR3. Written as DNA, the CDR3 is TGTGCCACCTCTAGCAGAAACATTCAGTACTTC. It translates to CATSSRNIQYF. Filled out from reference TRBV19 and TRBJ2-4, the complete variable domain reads DGGITQSPKYLFRKEGQNVTLSCEQNLNHDAMYWYRQDPGQGLRLIYYSQIVNDFQKGDIAEGYSVSREKKESFPLTVTSAQKNPTAFYLCATSSRNIQYFGAGTRLSVL.

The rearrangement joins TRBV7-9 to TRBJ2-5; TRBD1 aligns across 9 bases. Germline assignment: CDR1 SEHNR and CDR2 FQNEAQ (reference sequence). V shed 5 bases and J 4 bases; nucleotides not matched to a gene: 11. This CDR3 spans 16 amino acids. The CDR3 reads CASSLRWDRVGETQYF. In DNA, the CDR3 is TGTGCCAGCAGCCTCCGGTGGGACAGGGTAGGAGAGACCCAGTACTTC.

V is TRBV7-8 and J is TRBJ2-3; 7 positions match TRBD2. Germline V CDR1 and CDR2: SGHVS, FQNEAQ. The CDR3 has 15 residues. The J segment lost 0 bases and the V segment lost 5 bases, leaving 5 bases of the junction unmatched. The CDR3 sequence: CASSVGTTSTDTQYF. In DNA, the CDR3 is TGTGCCAGCAGCGTTGGGACTACTAGCACAGATACGCAGTATTTT.

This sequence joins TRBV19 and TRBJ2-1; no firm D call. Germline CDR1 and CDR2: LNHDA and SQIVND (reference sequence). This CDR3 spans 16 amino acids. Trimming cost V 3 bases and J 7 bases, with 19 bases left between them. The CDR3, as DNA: TGTGCCAGTAGTATCGTATTTCGGGCCCAAGGGAATGAGCAGTTCTTC. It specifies CASSIVFRAQGNEQFF.

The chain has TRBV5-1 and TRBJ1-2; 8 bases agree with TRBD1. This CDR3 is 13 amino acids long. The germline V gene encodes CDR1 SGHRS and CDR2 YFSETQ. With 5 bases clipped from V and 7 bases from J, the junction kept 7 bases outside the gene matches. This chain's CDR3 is CASSMDRVAGYTF. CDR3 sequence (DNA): TGCGCCAGCAGTATGGACAGGGTGGCTGGCTACACCTTC.

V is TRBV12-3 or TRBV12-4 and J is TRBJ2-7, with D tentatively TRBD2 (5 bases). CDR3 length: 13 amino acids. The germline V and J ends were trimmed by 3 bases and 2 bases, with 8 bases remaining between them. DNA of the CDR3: TGTGCCAGCAGTTTGAGCGGCCCCTACGAGCAGTACTTC. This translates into CASSLSGPYEQYF.

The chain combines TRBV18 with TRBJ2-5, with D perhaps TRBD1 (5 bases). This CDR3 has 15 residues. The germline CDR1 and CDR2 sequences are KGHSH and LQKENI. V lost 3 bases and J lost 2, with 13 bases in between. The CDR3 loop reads CASSPGDRNQETQYF. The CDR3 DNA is TGTGCCAGCTCACCGGGCGACAGAAATCAAGAGACCCAGTACTTC.

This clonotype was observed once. CDR3 region: CSAADGSGANVLTF. CDR3 in DNA: TGCAGTGCCGCAGACGGCTCTGGGGCCAACGTCCTGACTTTC. This chain uses TRBV20-1 with TRBJ2-6; D not resolved. CDR1 and CDR2 (germline): DFQATT, SNEGSKA (reference sequence). Between the trimmed V and J ends, which lost 6 bases and 0 bases, there was a span of 9 bases. This CDR3 has 14 amino acids.